This TCR beta chain is from a study of T cells in localized non-small cell lung cancer. For this clone: The antigen is not known. One end of the junction varies from germline; a read error may be responsible.

The CDR3 extends over 13 amino acids. CDR1 and CDR2 (germline): SGHNT, YYREEE (reference sequence). The repertoire was sequenced with immunoSEQ multiplex PCR; TCRdb's copy has only in-frame clones and lacks some. The table has over 70,000 clones, roughly 93% seen once. Findings of the study overall: Heterogeneity stays possible, as sequencing covered only one tumor region. Longer overall survival was associated with a higher density of T cells in the blood. A median of 57 clones ranked among the top 100 in tumor appeared in adjacent lung.

The receptor was isolated from a woman between 40 and 69 years old with stage II squamous cell lung carcinoma. The sequenced sample was PBMCs, obtained before any cancer treatment. The chain recombines TRBV5-4 with TRBJ2-7; 12 nucleotides line up with TRBD2. The CDR3 region is CASSTTSGGSQSF. The DNA for the CDR3 is TGTGCCAGCAGTACGACTAGCGGGGGCAGTCAGTCGTTC.